This record looks at one TCR beta chain sequence and its context. Its antigen is undetermined. This record comes from a study of CD4 T cells in relation to SARS-CoV-2 and coronaviruses. Study as a whole: A couple of subjects were Hispanic; patients were roughly 8 males and 4 females.

Uncultured naive and memory CD4+ T cells supplied DNA for deep TCR-beta sequencing. Assay: immunoSEQ multiplex PCR; the TCRdb copy retains only in-frame clones and omits some. The sample lists some 35,000 clones, 88% occurring once. J lost 5 bases, V lost 5 bases, and 6 bases had no gene match. Germline lookup yields CDR1 SEHNR and CDR2 FQNEAQ (reference sequence). This CDR3 is 15 amino acids long. Study findings and constraints: Pre-pandemic and post-infection samples never came from the same donor. This crossreactivity analysis covered spike protein alone, no other viral proteins.

J is TRBJ1-5 and V is TRBV7-9, with TRBD1 identical over 10 bases. The receptor's source is an adult with COVID-19. Sequenced sample: memory CD4+ T cells from PBMCs. DNA for the CDR3: TGTGCCAGCAGCCTAGGGACAGGGGTCGATCAGCCCCAGCATTTT. Its translation: CASSLGTGVDQPQHF.